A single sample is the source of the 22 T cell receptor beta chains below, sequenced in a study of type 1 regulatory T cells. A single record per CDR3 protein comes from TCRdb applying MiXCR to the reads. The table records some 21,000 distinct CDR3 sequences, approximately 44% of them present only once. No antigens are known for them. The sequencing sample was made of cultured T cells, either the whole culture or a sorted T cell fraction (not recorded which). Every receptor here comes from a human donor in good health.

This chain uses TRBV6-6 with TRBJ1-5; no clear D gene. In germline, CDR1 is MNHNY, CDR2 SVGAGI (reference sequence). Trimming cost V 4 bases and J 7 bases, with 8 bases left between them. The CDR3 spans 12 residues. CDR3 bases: TGTGCCAGCAGTTTCCGGGGACAGCCCCAGCATTTT. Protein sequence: CASSFRGQPQHF.

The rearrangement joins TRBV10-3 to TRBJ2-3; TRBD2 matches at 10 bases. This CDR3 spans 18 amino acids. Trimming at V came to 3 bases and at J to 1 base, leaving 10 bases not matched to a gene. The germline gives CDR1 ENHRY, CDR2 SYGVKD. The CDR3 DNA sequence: TGTGCCATCAGTGATCTCTCAGCGGGGGGGCCGCGCACAGATACGCAGTATTTT. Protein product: CAISDLSAGGPRTDTQYF.

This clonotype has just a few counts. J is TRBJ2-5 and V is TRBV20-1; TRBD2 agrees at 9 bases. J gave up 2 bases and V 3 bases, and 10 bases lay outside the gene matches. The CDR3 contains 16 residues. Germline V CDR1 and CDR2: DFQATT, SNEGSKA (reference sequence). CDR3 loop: CSARPLVAGEQETQYF. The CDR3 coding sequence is TGCAGTGCTAGGCCTCTGGTAGCGGGGGAGCAAGAGACCCAGTACTTC.

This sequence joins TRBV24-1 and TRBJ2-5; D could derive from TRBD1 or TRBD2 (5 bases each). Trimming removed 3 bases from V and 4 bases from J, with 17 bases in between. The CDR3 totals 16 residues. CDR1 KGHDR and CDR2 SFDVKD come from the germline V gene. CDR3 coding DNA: TGTGCCACCAGTGATCCAGGGACCGAGATGCGAGAGACCCAGTACTTC. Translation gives CATSDPGTEMRETQYF.

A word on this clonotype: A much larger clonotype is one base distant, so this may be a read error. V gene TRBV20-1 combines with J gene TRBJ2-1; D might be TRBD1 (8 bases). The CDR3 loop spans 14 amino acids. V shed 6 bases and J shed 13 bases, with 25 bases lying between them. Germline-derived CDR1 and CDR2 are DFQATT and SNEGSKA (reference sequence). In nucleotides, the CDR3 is TGCAGTGCAAGGAGACAGGGGAGGGGAGAGACCCAGTTCTTC. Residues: CSARRQGRGETQFF.

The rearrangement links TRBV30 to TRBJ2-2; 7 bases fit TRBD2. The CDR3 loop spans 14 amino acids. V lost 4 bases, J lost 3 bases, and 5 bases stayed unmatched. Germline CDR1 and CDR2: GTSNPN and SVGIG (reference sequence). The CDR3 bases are TGTGCCTGGAACCCCGGGAGGTACACCGGGGAGCTGTTTTTT. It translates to CAWNPGRYTGELFF.

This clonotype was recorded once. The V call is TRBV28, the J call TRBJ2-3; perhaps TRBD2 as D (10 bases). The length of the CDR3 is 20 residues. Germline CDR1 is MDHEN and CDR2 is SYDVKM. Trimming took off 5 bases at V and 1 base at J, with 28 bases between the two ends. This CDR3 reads CASSAIQGAPGTSGTDTQYF. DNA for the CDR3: TGTGCCAGCAGTGCGATACAGGGGGCTCCCGGGACTAGCGGCACAGATACGCAGTATTTT.

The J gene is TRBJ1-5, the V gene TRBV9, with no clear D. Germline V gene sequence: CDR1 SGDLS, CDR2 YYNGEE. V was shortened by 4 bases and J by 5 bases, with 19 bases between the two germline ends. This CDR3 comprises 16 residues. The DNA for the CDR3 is TGTGCCAGCAGCCAATATGACCGCCCGAGCGATCAGCCCCAGCATTTT. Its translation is CASSQYDRPSDQPQHF. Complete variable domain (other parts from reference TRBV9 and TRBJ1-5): DSGVTQTPKHLITATGQRVTLRCSPRSGDLSVYWYQQSLDQGLQFLIQYYNGEERAKGNILERFSAQQFPDLHSELNLSSLELGDSALYFCASSQYDRPSDQPQHFGDGTRLSIL.

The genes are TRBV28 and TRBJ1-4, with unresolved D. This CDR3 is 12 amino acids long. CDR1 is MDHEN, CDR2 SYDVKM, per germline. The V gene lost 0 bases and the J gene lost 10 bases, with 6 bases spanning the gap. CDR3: CASSLWDGKLFF. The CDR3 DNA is TGTGCCAGCAGTTTATGGGATGGAAAACTGTTTTTT.

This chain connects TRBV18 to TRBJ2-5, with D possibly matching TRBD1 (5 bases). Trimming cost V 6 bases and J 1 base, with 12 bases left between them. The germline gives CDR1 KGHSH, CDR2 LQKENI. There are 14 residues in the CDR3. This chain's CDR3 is CASSPRQTQETQYF. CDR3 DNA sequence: TGTGCCAGCTCTCCAAGACAGACCCAAGAGACCCAGTACTTC.

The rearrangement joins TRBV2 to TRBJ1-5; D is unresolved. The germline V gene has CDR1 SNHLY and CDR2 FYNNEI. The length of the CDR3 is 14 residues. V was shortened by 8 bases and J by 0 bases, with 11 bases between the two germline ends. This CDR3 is CASGGIYSNQPQHF. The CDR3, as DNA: TGTGCCAGCGGAGGGATTTATAGCAATCAGCCCCAGCATTTT.

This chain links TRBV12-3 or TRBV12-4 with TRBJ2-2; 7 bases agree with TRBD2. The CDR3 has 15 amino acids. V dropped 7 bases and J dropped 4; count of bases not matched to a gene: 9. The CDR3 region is CASKPIAGLTGELFF. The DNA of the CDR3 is TGTGCCAGCAAACCTATAGCGGGCCTCACCGGGGAGCTGTTTTTT.

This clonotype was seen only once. For the CDR3, the DNA is TGTGCCAGCAGCCCCGTGGGGGCGCCACAAGAGACCCAGTACTTC. This translates into CASSPVGAPQETQYF. V gene TRBV5-4 combines with J gene TRBJ2-5; TRBD1 might be the D (6 bases). V was cut by 4 bases and J by 2 bases, with 15 bases left in between. CDR3 length equals 15 residues. Germline lookup yields CDR1 SGHNT and CDR2 YYREEE (reference sequence).

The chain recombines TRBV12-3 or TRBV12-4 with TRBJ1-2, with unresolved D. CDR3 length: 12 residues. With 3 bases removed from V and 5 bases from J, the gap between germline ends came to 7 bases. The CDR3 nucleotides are TGTGCCAGCAGTTTGGGGATTTATGGCTACACCTTC. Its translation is CASSLGIYGYTF.

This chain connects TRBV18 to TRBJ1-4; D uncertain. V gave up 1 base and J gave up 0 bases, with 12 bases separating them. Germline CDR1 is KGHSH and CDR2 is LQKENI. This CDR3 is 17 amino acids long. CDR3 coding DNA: TGTGCCAGCTCACCACGGCTCCAGCTCGCAACTAATGAAAAACTGTTTTTT. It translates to CASSPRLQLATNEKLFF. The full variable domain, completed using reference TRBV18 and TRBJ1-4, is NAGVMQNPRHLVRRRGQEARLRCSPMKGHSHVYWYRQLPEEGLKFMVYLQKENIIDESGMPKERFSAEFPKEGPSILRIQQVVRGDSAAYFCASSPRLQLATNEKLFFGSGTQLSVL.

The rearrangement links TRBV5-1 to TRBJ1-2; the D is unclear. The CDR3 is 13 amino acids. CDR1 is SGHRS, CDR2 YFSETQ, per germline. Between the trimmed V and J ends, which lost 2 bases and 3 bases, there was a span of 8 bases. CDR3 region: CASSFRWDYGYTF. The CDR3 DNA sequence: TGCGCCAGCAGCTTTAGATGGGACTATGGCTACACCTTC.

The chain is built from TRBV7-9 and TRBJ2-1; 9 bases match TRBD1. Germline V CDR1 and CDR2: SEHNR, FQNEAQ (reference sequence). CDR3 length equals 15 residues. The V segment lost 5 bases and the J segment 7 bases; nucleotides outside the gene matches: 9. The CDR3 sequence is CASSLVQGAWNEQFF. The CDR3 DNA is TGTGCCAGCAGCCTGGTACAGGGGGCTTGGAATGAGCAGTTCTTC. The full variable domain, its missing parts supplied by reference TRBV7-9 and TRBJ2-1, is DTGVSQNPRHKITKRGQNVTFRCDPISEHNRLYWYRQTLGQGPEFLTYFQNEAQLEKSRLLSDRFSAERPKGSFSTLEIQRTEQGDSAMYLCASSLVQGAWNEQFFGPGTRLTVL.

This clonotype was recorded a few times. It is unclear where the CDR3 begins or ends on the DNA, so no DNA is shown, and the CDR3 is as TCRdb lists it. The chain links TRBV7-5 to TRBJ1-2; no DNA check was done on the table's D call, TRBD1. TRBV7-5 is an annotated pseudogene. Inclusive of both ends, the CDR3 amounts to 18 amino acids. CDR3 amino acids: CISVPEAPGYRVNYGYTF.

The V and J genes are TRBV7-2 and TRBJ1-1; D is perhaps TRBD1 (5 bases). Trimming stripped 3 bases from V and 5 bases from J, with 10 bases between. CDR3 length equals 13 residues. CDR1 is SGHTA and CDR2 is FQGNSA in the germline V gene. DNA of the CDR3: TGTGCCAGCAGCTTTCAGGGAAAGACTGAAGCTTTCTTT. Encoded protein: CASSFQGKTEAFF.

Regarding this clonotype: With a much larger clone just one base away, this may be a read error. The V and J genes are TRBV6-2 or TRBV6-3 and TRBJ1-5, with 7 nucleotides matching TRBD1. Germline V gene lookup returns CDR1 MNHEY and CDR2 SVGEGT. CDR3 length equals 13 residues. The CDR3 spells CASDLRGGQPRHF. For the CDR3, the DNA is TGTGCCAGCGACCTACGGGGGGGACAGCCCCGGCATTTT.

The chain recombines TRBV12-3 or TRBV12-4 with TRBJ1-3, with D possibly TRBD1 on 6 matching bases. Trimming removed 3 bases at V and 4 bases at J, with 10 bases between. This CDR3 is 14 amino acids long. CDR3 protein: CASSLWGAGNTIYF. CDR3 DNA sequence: TGTGCCAGCAGTTTGTGGGGGGCAGGAAACACCATATATTTT.

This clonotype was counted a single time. This CDR3 is CASSVSGAETDTQYF. As DNA, the CDR3 is TGTGCCAGCAGTGTTTCGGGGGCCGAGACAGATACGCAGTATTTT. The chain combines TRBV6-1 with TRBJ2-3; tentatively, D is TRBD1 or TRBD2 (6 bases each). Trimming shortened V by 4 bases and J by 3 bases, and 14 bases separated the two germline ends. Looked up from germline, CDR1 is MNHNS and CDR2 is SASEGT. The CDR3 is 15 amino acids.